This record concerns one T cell receptor (beta chain) sequence. Its antigen remains unidentified. CDR3 length: 15 amino acids. The V end was cut by 1 base, the J end by 4 bases, with 11 bases between. The germline CDR1 and CDR2 sequences are SEHNR and FQNEAQ (reference sequence). The source of the sample is a study of chemoradiotherapy in HPV16-positive cancers. Study summary: Candidate HPV-specific clones and shared TCR motifs came from two HPV16-positive patients. The study's findings and limits: Only a couple of HPV16-positive patients supplied the functional HPV-specificity definition. During treatment, candidate HPV-specific clones and E7-related motifs expanded in tumor.

The repertoire was sequenced with immunoSEQ multiplex PCR; TCRdb's copy has only in-frame clones and lacks some. The sample comprises 15,000 to 20,000 clones, roughly 80% of which are singletons, and approximately 3.5% rests with the top ten. Repertoires were sampled repeatedly during chemoradiotherapy. The sample consisted of blood, taken from a patient who underwent chemoradiotherapy. The chain links TRBV7-9 to TRBJ2-1; D possibly corresponds to TRBD1 (6 bases). The sequence was collected from a human donor with HPV-associated anogenital cancer. The CDR3 is CASSLGVDRYNEQFF. CDR3 in DNA: TGTGCCAGCAGCTTAGGGGTAGACAGGTACAATGAGCAGTTCTTC.